These T cell receptor beta chains were read from a single sample in a study of T cells in Graves' hyperthyroidism and ophthalmopathy. TCRdb re-called the multiplex PCR reads with MiXCR, one entry per CDR3 protein. The table shows some 550,000 distinct CDR3 sequences, with less than 25% occurring only once. Sequencing was carried out using blood. Every receptor here comes from a man aged 18 to 30 with Graves' hyperthyroidism. The CDR3 runs from the conserved cysteine through the conserved F or W. D genes are given only for firm matches. Not all rows give a size; the values are once, few, many and, for expanded clones, a class.

>.|TRBJ1-2|TRBV3-1|.
CASSQELNGYTF
TGTGCCAGCAGCCAAGAATTAAATGGCTATACCTTC
>many|TRBJ2-5|TRBV14|TRBD2
CASSQQTSGNQETQYF
TGTGCCAGCAGCCAACAGACTAGCGGAAACCAAGAGACCCAGTACTTC
>few|TRBJ1-1|TRBV20-1|.
CSARPQGRTEAFF
TGCAGTGCTAGACCACAGGGTAGGACTGAAGCTTTCTTT
>many|TRBJ1-2|TRBV28|.
CASSLSTDYGYTF
TGTGCCAGCAGTTTATCTACCGACTATGGCTACACCTTC
>few|TRBJ2-5|TRBV6-1|.
CASSEGGYQETQYF
TGTGCCAGCAGTGAAGGGGGGTACCAAGAGACCCAGTACTTC
>few|TRBJ1-2|TRBV20-1|.
CSASYRANYGYTF
TGCAGTGCTAGTTACAGAGCTAACTATGGCTACACCTTC
>few|TRBJ2-2|TRBV30|.
CAWSVLRSGELFF
TGTGCCTGGAGTGTCCTTAGGTCCGGGGAGCTGTTTTTT
>.|TRBJ2-7|TRBV30|.
CAWTRQGSSYEQYF
TGTGCCTGGACCCGCCAGGGGAGCTCCTACGAGCAGTACTTC
>many|TRBJ1-1|TRBV29-1|.
CSADGGINTEAFF
TGCAGCGCGGACGGCGGAATAAACACTGAAGCTTTCTTT
>few|TRBJ1-6|TRBV2|.
CASSAYSYNSPLHF
TGTGCCAGCAGTGCGTACTCCTATAATTCACCCCTCCACTTT
>many|TRBJ2-5|TRBV5-1|.
CASRARQETQYF
TGCGCCAGCAGGGCACGACAAGAGACCCAGTACTTC
>many|TRBJ1-2|TRBV20-1|.
CSGSVDGYTF
TGCAGTGGGTCGGTTGATGGCTACACCTTC
>many|TRBJ2-7|TRBV12-3/TRBV12-4|.
CASSFIPESYEQYF
TGTGCCAGCAGTTTTATCCCCGAATCATACGAGCAGTACTTC
>many|TRBJ2-5|TRBV28|TRBD2
CASLAGVRETQYF
TGTGCCAGCCTCGCGGGAGTTAGGGAGACCCAGTACTTC